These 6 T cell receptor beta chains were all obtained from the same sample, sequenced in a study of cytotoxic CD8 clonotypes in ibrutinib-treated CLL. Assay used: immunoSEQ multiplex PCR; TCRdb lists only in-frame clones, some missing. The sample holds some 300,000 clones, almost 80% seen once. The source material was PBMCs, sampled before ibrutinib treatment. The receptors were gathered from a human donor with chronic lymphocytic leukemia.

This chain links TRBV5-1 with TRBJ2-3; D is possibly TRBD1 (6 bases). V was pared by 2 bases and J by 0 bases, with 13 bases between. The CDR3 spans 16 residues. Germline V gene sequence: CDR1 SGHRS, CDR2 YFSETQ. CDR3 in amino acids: CASSLQGYSSTDTQYF. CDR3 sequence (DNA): TGCGCCAGCAGCTTACAGGGTTACTCTAGCACAGATACGCAGTATTTT.

CDR3 nucleotides: TGCGCCAGCAGCCAAGAGACCCAGGGACCGCTCTATGGCTACACCTTC. Amino acids: CASSQETQGPLYGYTF. The J gene is TRBJ1-2, the V gene TRBV4-3; D may be TRBD1 (5 bases). The CDR3 loop spans 16 amino acids. V was trimmed by 0 bases and J by 4 bases, leaving 15 bases between them. Germline V lookup: CDR1 LGHNA, CDR2 YSLEER.

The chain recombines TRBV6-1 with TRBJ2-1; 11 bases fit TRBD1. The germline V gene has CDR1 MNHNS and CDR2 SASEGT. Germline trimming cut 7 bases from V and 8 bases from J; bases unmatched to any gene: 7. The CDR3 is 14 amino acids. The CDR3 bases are TGTGCCAGCAAGAAAGGACAGGGGGCCGATGAGCAGTTCTTC. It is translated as CASKKGQGADEQFF.

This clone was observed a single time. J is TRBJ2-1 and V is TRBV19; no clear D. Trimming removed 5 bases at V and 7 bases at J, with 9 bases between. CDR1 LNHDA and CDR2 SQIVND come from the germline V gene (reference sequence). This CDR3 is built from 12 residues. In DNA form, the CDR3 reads TGTGCCAGTAGTGGGCTGGGTAATGAGCAGTTCTTC. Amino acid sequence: CASSGLGNEQFF.

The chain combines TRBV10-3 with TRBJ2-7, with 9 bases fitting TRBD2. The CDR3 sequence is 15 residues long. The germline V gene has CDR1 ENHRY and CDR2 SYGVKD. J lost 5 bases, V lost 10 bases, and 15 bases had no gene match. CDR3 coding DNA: TGTGCCACCCGGAATAGCGGGAGATTCTCTCACGAGCAGTACTTC. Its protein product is CATRNSGRFSHEQYF.

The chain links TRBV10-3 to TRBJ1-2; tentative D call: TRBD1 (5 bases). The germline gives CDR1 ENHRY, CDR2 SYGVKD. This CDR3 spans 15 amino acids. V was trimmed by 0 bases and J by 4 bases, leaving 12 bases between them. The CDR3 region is CAISESPDSSYGYTF. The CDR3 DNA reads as TGTGCCATCAGTGAGTCCCCCGACAGTTCCTATGGCTACACCTTC.